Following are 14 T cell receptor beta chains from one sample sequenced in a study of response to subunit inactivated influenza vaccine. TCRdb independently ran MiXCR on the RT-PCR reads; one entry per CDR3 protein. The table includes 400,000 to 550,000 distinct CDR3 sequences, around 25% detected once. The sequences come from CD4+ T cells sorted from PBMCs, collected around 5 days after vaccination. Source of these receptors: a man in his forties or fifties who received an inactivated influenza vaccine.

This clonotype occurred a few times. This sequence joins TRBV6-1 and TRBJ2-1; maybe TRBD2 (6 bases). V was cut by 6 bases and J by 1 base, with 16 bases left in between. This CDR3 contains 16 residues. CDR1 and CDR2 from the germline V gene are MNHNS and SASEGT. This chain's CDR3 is CASRPAGQGSYNEQFF. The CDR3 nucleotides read TGTGCCAGCAGGCCTGCGGGGCAAGGGTCCTACAATGAGCAGTTCTTC.

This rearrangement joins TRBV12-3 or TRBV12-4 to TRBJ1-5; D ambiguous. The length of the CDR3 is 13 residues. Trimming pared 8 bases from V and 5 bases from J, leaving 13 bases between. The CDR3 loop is CASSGESHQPQHF. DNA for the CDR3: TGTGCCAGCTCCGGGGAATCTCATCAGCCCCAGCATTTT.

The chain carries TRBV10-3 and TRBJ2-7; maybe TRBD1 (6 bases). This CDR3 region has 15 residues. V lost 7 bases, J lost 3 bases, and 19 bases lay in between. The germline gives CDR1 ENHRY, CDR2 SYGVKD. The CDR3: CAINKQGRHSYEQYF. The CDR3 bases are TGTGCCATCAATAAACAGGGAAGGCACAGCTACGAGCAGTACTTC.

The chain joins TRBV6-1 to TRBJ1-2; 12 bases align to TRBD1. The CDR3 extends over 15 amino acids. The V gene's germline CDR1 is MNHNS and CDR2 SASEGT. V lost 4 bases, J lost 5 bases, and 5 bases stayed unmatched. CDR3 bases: TGTGCCAGCAGTGGAGGGACAGGGGGCACGTATGGCTACACCTTC. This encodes CASSGGTGGTYGYTF.

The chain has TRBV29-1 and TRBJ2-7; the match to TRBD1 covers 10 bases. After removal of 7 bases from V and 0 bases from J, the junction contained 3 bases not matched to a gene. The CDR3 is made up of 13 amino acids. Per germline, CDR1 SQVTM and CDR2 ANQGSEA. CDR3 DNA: TGCAGCGGTGGGACAGGGGCCTCCTACGAGCAGTACTTC. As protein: CSGGTGASYEQYF.

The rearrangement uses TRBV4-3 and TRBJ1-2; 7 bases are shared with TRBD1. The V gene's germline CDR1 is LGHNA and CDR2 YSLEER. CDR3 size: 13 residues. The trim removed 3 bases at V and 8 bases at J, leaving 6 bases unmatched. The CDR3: CASSHTGVGGYTF. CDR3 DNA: TGCGCCAGCAGCCATACAGGGGTGGGGGGCTACACCTTC.

The CDR3 sequence is CASSESRGLGHETQYF. CDR3 nucleotide sequence: TGTGCCAGCAGTGAGTCTCGGGGCTTGGGCCATGAGACCCAGTACTTC. This chain links TRBV6-1 with TRBJ2-5, with D possibly called TRBD1 or TRBD2 (5 bases each). Between the trimmed V and J ends, which lost 3 bases and 5 bases, there was a span of 19 bases. The CDR3 runs 16 residues. Germline CDR1 reads MNHNS; CDR2 reads SASEGT.

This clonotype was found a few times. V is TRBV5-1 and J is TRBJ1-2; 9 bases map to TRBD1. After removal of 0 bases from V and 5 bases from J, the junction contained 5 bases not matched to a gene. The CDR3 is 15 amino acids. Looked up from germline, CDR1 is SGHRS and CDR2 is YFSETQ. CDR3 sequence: CASSLARDRVYGYTF. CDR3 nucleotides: TGCGCCAGCAGCTTGGCCAGGGACAGGGTTTATGGCTACACCTTC.

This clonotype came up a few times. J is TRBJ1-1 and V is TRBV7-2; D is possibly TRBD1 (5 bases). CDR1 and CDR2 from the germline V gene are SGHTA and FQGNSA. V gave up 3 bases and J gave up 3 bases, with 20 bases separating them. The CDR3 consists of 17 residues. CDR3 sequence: CASSFPERGGKDTEAFF. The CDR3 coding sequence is TGTGCCAGCAGCTTCCCAGAAAGGGGAGGGAAGGACACTGAAGCTTTCTTT.

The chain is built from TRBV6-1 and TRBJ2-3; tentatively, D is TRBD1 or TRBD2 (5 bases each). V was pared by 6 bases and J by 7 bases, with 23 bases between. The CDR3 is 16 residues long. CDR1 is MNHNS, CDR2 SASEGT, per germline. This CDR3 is CASSPPSGRGRYTQYF. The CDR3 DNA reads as TGTGCCAGCAGCCCACCTTCCGGACGGGGCAGGTATACGCAGTATTTT.

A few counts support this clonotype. CDR3 protein: CSARNPAGVNSYEQYF. CDR3 DNA sequence: TGCAGTGCTAGAAATCCAGCGGGAGTCAACTCCTACGAGCAGTACTTC. The genes are TRBV20-1 and TRBJ2-7, with TRBD2 identical over 8 bases. With 2 bases clipped from V and 0 bases from J, the junction kept 9 bases outside the gene matches. The germline gives CDR1 DFQATT, CDR2 SNEGSKA (reference sequence). CDR3 size: 16 residues.

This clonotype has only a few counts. This CDR3 is CASSTYPGTGGKSPNSPLHF. DNA for the CDR3: TGTGCCAGCAGCACGTACCCCGGGACAGGGGGCAAATCGCCAAATTCACCCCTCCACTTT. The V and J genes are TRBV21-1 and TRBJ1-6; the table's TRBD1 call for D was not verified on the DNA. TRBV21-1 is given as a pseudogene. This CDR3 has 20 amino acids.

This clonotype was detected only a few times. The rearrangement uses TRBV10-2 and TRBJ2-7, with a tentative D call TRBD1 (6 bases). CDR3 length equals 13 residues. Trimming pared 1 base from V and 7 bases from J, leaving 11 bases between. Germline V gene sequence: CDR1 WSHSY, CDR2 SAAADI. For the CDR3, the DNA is TGCGCCAGCAGTGAGTTGGGCAGGGGTGAGCAGTACTTC. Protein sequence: CASSELGRGEQYF.

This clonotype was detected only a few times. CDR3 nucleotide sequence: TGTGCCAGCAGCCCTCCTGGACAGGGCAATCAGCCCCAGCATTTT. It specifies CASSPPGQGNQPQHF. The genes are TRBV4-2 and TRBJ1-5; 7 nucleotides line up with TRBD1. Germline loops: CDR1 LGHNA, CDR2 YNFKEQ. The J segment lost 2 bases and the V segment lost 4 bases, leaving 5 bases of the junction unmatched. The CDR3 loop spans 15 amino acids.